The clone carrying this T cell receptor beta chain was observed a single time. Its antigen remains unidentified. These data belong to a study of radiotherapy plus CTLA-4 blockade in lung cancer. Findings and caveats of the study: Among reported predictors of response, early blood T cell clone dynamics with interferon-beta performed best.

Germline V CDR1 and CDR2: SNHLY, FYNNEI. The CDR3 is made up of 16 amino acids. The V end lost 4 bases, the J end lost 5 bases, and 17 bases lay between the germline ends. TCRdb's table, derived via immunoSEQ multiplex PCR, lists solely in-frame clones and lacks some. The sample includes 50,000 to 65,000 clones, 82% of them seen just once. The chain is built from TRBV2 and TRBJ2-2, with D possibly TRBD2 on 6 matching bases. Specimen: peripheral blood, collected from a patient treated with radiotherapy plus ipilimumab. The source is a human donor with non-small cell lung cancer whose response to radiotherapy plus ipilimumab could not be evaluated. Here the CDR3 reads CASSVERSGVTGELFF. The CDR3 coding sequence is TGTGCCAGCAGTGTGGAGCGTTCGGGGGTGACCGGGGAGCTGTTTTTT.